This T cell receptor (beta chain) comes out of a study of CD8 T cells in ankylosing spondylitis. The CDR3 spans 15 residues. V trimming: 0 bases; J trimming: 3 bases; junction bases outside the gene matches: 5. CDR1 and CDR2 from the germline V gene are MGHRA and YSYEKL. TCRdb re-called the 5' RACE reads with MiXCR, one entry per CDR3 protein. In the table there are under 200,000 distinct CDR3 sequences, roughly 10% of which are singletons. The sequenced material came from blood, either unsorted or a sorted T cell fraction (not recorded which). This chain links TRBV4-1 with TRBJ2-7; 7 nucleotides match TRBD2. This receptor was taken from a female donor with ankylosing spondylitis or in good health (not recorded which). The DNA for the CDR3 is TGCGCCAGCAGCCAAGATGGCGGGAGCGGCTACGAGCAGTACTTC. This translates into CASSQDGGSGYEQYF.